The clone carrying this T cell receptor beta chain was counted only a few times. Its antigen is unknown. This specimen comes from a study of CD8+CD57+ T cells in acquired aplastic anemia. For the study at large: Roughly 3 ug was the average amount of DNA from sorted CD4+ and CD8+ cells. Healthy-donor CD4+ cells averaged around 10 million reads.

CDR3 length: 19 residues. V lost 5 bases to trimming and J lost 4 bases; unmatched junction nucleotides: 14. Looked up from germline, CDR1 is MNHNS and CDR2 is SASEGT. CDR3 and TCR beta VDJ profiling relied on a genomic DNA template. A single record per CDR3 protein comes from TCRdb applying MiXCR to the reads. This table has roughly 170,000 distinct CDR3 sequences, about 60% appearing once. Study-level findings and limits: No significant difference in CD8+ Simpson's diversity was found between patients and controls. Around 30 sequences, all CD8+ CDR3, were shared between patients and controls.

Material: sorted CD4+, CD8+, or CD8+CD57+ T cells (not recorded which) from PBMCs. The chain carries TRBV6-1 and TRBJ2-1; 13 bases align to TRBD2. This clonotype originated in a human donor in good health. The chain's CDR3 is CASSNFGLAGAPDYNEQFF. CDR3 DNA: TGTGCCAGCAGTAACTTCGGACTAGCGGGAGCCCCAGATTACAATGAGCAGTTCTTC.